Listed below are T cell receptor beta chains from one sample, sequenced in a study of cytomegalovirus exposure and HLA in healthy donors. This table comes from immunoSEQ multiplex PCR, and its TCRdb copy is limited to in-frame clones, with some not included. The data show 250,000 to 300,000 clones, around 90% seen once. Material for sequencing was PBMCs. The receptors come from a girl aged 2-10 years in good health and CMV-seronegative. Each CDR3 is given with its conserved first and last residue. D genes are given only for firm matches. A row's size may be missing; if present it is once, few, many or a size class.

V gene	clone size	J gene	D gene	CDR3 DNA	CDR3 protein
TRBV27	-	TRBJ1-6	TRBD1	TGTGCCAGCAGACCCCGAGGGACAGGGGAGATTTCCTATAATTCACCCCTCCACTTT	CASRPRGTGEISYNSPLHF
TRBV18	-	TRBJ2-2	TRBD2	TGTGCCAGCTCACGAGGACTAGCGGGGGAAACCGGGGAGCTGTTTTTT	CASSRGLAGETGELFF
TRBV9	-	TRBJ2-7	-	TGTGCCAGCAGCCCAGGGGTGGGATACGAGCAGTACTTC	CASSPGVGYEQYF
TRBV11-2	-	TRBJ1-3	TRBD1	TGTGCCAGCAGCCTAACGACAGGGGAAAACACCATATATTTT	CASSLTTGENTIYF
TRBV5-6	-	TRBJ2-5	TRBD2	TGTGCCAGCACCTTACACGGGACTAGTGGTTGGGAGACCCAGTACTTC	CASTLHGTSGWETQYF
TRBV28	-	TRBJ2-7	TRBD2	TGTGCCAGCAGATCCCTTAGCGGGGGACCCTACGAGCAGTACTTC	CASRSLSGGPYEQYF
TRBV19	-	TRBJ2-2	-	TGTGCCAGTACCCTAACGGGACACCCCAGGTACACCGGGGAGCTGTTTTTT	CASTLTGHPRYTGELFF
TRBV4-1	-	TRBJ1-2	TRBD1	TGCGCCAGCAGCCACCAGACAGGGGTCTTCTATGGCTACACCTTC	CASSHQTGVFYGYTF
TRBV5-1	few	TRBJ2-1	TRBD1	TGCGCCAGCAGCTTGTGGGGACAGACTTCCTACAATGAGCAGTTCTTC	CASSLWGQTSYNEQFF
TRBV29-1	few	TRBJ1-1	-	TGCAGCGTTGCCAGTCCCCAGGAAGCTTTCTTT	CSVASPQEAFF
TRBV27	-	TRBJ1-4	-	TGTGCCAGCAGTTTATCAGGGAGGGGTCGTGAAAAACTGTTTTTT	CASSLSGRGREKLFF
TRBV6-5	once	TRBJ1-3	-	TGTGCCAGCAGTTACTCGGGGGCCTCTGGAAACACCATATATTTT	CASSYSGASGNTIYF
TRBV10-3	-	TRBJ1-2	TRBD1	TGTGCCATCAGGGAACAGGGGCAGGACTATGGCTACACCTTC	CAIREQGQDYGYTF
TRBV28	-	TRBJ2-1	TRBD1	TGTGCCAGCAGTCCAGAGACAGGGGCTTCCTACAATGAGCAGTTCTTC	CASSPETGASYNEQFF
TRBV5-8	-	TRBJ1-1	-	TGTGCCAGCAGCTTGGAGGGAGGGAACGCTGAAGCTTTCTTT	CASSLEGGNAEAFF
TRBV4-1	-	TRBJ2-1	TRBD1	TGCGCCAGCAGCCAAGACCGCCCGGACAGGGTTTTTTCCGATGAGCAGTTCTTC	CASSQDRPDRVFSDEQFF
TRBV19	-	TRBJ1-1	-	TGTGCCAGTAGTATTACAGGGAACACTGAAGCTTTCTTT	CASSITGNTEAFF
TRBV6-8	once	TRBJ2-3	-	TGTGCCAGCAGTCTCCGGTCCGGGGAGACGGAGGCTAGGTACACAGATACGCAGTATTTT	CASSLRSGETEARYTDTQYF
TRBV7-3	-	TRBJ1-1	-	TGTGCCAGCAGCTTAACAGGGGGTACTGAAGCTTTCTTT	CASSLTGGTEAFF
TRBV7-9	-	TRBJ2-1	TRBD1	TGTGCCAGCAGCTTAGGGTTGCTCCAGGGGGCTAAAGTCAATGAGCAGTTCTTC	CASSLGLLQGAKVNEQFF
TRBV30	-	TRBJ2-3	TRBD2	TGTGCCTGGCGGGGGGGAGGAGATACGCAGTATTTT	CAWRGGGDTQYF
TRBV27	-	TRBJ1-6	-	TGTGCCAGCAGTTTATCTAAGGCGAGGACCTATAATTCACCCCTCCACTTT	CASSLSKARTYNSPLHF